Sequencing of this T cell receptor (beta chain) was carried out in a study of identical twins. TCRdb called the 5' RACE reads again in MiXCR, with one record for every CDR3 protein. The profile shows around 200,000 distinct CDR3 sequences, approximately 9% of them singletons. In this sample, this clonotype turned up many times. Sequencing was performed on memory (CD45RO+) T cells sorted from blood. The TCR sequence derives from a woman aged 18-29 years in good health.

The CDR3 coding sequence is TGTGCCAGCAGTTCCCGGGGGGGCGCCTACAATGAGCAGTTCTTC. Protein product: CASSSRGGAYNEQFF. The V gene is TRBV12-3 or TRBV12-4, the J gene TRBJ2-1; TRBD2 matches at 8 bases. The J segment lost 2 bases and the V segment lost 4 bases, leaving 4 bases of the junction unmatched. CDR3 length equals 15 residues.